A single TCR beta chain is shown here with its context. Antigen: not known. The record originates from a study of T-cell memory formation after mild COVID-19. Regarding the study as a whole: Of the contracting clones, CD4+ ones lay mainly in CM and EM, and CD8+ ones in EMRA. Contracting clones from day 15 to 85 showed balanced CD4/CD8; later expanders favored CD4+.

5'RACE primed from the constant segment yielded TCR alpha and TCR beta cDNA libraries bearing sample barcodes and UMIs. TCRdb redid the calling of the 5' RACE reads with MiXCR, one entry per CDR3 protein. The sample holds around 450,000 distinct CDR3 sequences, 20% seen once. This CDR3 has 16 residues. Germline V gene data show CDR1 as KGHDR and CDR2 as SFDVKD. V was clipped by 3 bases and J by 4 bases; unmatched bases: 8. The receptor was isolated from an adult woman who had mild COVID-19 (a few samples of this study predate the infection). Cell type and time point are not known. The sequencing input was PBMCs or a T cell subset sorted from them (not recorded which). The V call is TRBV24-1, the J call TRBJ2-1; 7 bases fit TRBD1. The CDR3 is CATSDPTGDQYNEQFF. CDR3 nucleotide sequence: TGTGCCACCAGTGATCCAACAGGGGATCAGTACAATGAGCAGTTCTTC.